The next 24 T cell receptor beta chains were all read from a single sample in a study of T cell changes during pregnancy in multiple sclerosis. The table came from immunoSEQ multiplex PCR; TCRdb's copy has only in-frame clones and leaves some out. The repertoire includes 15,000 to 20,000 clones, around 86% of them detected once, and approximately 5.5% sits in the top ten. The sample here was CD8+ T cells from peripheral blood mononuclear cells, taken in the third trimester of pregnancy. These receptors were taken from a female donor in good health, enrolled as a control in a pregnancy study.

The chain links TRBV21-1 to TRBJ2-5; no check of the table's D call, TRBD1, against the DNA was made. TRBV21-1 is an annotated pseudogene. The CDR3 contains 13 residues. The CDR3 here is CASSDRGGETQYF. Here the CDR3 DNA reads TGTGCCAGCAGTGACAGGGGGGGGGAGACCCAGTACTTC.

The V gene is TRBV30, the J gene TRBJ2-7; TRBD1 matches at 9 bases. The length of the CDR3 is 13 residues. V lost 3 bases and J lost 6; bases outside the gene matches: 6. CDR1 and CDR2 (germline): GTSNPN, SVGIG (reference sequence). CDR3 coding DNA: TGTGCCTGGAGCCCGGGACAGGGTGGCGAGCAGTACTTC. This translates into CAWSPGQGGEQYF.

The V and J genes are TRBV9 and TRBJ2-1, with 11 nucleotides matching TRBD2. Germline V gene sequence: CDR1 SGDLS, CDR2 YYNGEE. This CDR3 spans 16 amino acids. With V trimmed by 2 bases and J by 3 bases, 4 bases remained unmatched. This chain's CDR3 is CASSVRLAGFYNEQFF. CDR3 sequence (DNA): TGTGCCAGCAGCGTTAGACTAGCGGGGTTCTACAATGAGCAGTTCTTC.

This chain joins TRBV7-2 and TRBJ2-1; 7 bases are shared with TRBD1. The V segment lost 5 bases and the J segment 0 bases; nucleotides outside the gene matches: 4. Germline CDR1 reads SGHTA; CDR2 reads FQGNSA. The CDR3 loop spans 15 amino acids. The CDR3 spells CASSLTGTSYNEQFF. The CDR3 region has the DNA TGTGCCAGCAGCCTGACAGGGACCTCCTACAATGAGCAGTTCTTC.

This chain uses TRBV4-1 with TRBJ2-1; D perhaps matches TRBD2 (6 bases). The CDR3 length is 14 residues. V shed 1 base and J shed 3 bases, with 7 bases lying between them. CDR1 MGHRA and CDR2 YSYEKL come from the germline V gene. The CDR3 DNA sequence: TGCGCCAGCAGCCAAGCGGGGGTCTACAATGAGCAGTTCTTC. Translation: CASSQAGVYNEQFF.

This clone showed up just a few times. The gene calls are TRBV29-1 and TRBJ1-5; no firm D call. V lost 4 bases and J lost 1, with 11 bases in between. Germline CDR1 and CDR2: SQVTM and ANQGSEA. The CDR3 length is 14 residues. DNA for the CDR3: TGCAGCGTTGTACGCGGGGAAAGCAATCAGCCCCAGCATTTT. Its protein is CSVVRGESNQPQHF.

The CDR3 DNA reads as TGCGCCAGCAGCCAGCAATTAGCGGGGGGGTCGTACGAGCAGTACTTC. Translated: CASSQQLAGGSYEQYF. The chain employs TRBV4-1 and TRBJ2-7; 11 bases match TRBD2. The CDR3 covers 16 residues. CDR1 and CDR2 (germline): MGHRA, YSYEKL. V trimming: 3 bases; J trimming: 4 bases; junction bases outside the gene matches: 8.

This sequence joins TRBV5-6 and TRBJ2-1, with 14 bases lining up with TRBD2. The trim removed 1 base at V and 7 bases at J, leaving 1 base unmatched. The CDR3 is made up of 15 amino acids. The V gene's germline CDR1 is SGHDT and CDR2 YYEEEE. In DNA, the CDR3 is TGTGCCAGCAGCTTGTGGACTAGCGGGAGGAATGAGCAGTTCTTC. Amino acids: CASSLWTSGRNEQFF.

A single count supports this clone. The chain employs TRBV7-9 and TRBJ2-3; D remains unclear. V was shortened by 5 bases and J by 2 bases, with 8 bases between the two germline ends. Germline CDR1 SEHNR, CDR2 FQNEAQ (reference sequence). CDR3 length: 13 amino acids. CDR3: CASSQRVTDTQYF. The CDR3 DNA sequence: TGTGCCAGCAGCCAACGCGTCACAGATACGCAGTATTTT.

This rearrangement joins TRBV4-3 to TRBJ2-3, with no clear D. From germline, CDR1 is LGHNA and CDR2 YSLEER. This CDR3 comprises 13 residues. Trimming took off 4 bases at V and 1 base at J, with 6 bases between the two ends. The CDR3: CASSPSGTDTQYF. Written as DNA, the CDR3 is TGCGCCAGCAGCCCATCGGGCACAGATACGCAGTATTTT.

The chain links TRBV7-3 to TRBJ2-1, with TRBD2 matching 7 bases. CDR1 is SGHTA and CDR2 is FQGTGA in the germline V gene. The CDR3 covers 18 residues. V lost 5 bases, J lost 3 bases, and 16 bases stayed unmatched. CDR3: CASSTRALRLADYNEQFF. Here the CDR3 DNA reads TGTGCCAGCAGCACCCGGGCCCTAAGGCTAGCGGACTACAATGAGCAGTTCTTC.

This clone was observed once. The chain's CDR3 is CSVEEGLTGQSYEQYF. The CDR3 DNA follows: TGCAGCGTTGAAGAGGGTCTGACAGGTCAATCCTACGAGCAGTACTTC. This chain joins TRBV29-1 and TRBJ2-7; D perhaps matches TRBD1 (6 bases). Trimming pared 0 bases from V and 1 base from J, leaving 16 bases between. The germline V gene encodes CDR1 SQVTM and CDR2 ANQGSEA. CDR3 length equals 16 residues.

This clone was seen a single time. This sequence joins TRBV4-2 and TRBJ2-3; 7 bases agree with TRBD2. Germline loops: CDR1 LGHNA, CDR2 YNFKEQ. The CDR3 runs 15 residues. V lost 0 bases to trimming and J lost 6 bases; unmatched junction nucleotides: 6. The CDR3 DNA reads TGTGCCAGCAGCCAAGAGTCGCGGGGGAGCGATACGCAGTATTTT. It translates to CASSQESRGSDTQYF.

This sequence joins TRBV19 and TRBJ2-4; maybe TRBD1 (5 bases). There are 16 residues in the CDR3. Germline CDR1 LNHDA, CDR2 SQIVND (reference sequence). The V end was cut by 3 bases, the J end by 0 bases, with 12 bases between. The CDR3 coding sequence is TGTGCCAGTAGTATTTATCTGGACATAGCCAAAAACATTCAGTACTTC. Its protein is CASSIYLDIAKNIQYF.

This sequence joins TRBV4-1 and TRBJ1-2; D remains ambiguous. CDR3 size: 15 residues. Between the trimmed V and J ends, which lost 0 bases and 2 bases, there was a span of 10 bases. CDR1 and CDR2 from the germline V gene are MGHRA and YSYEKL. Here the CDR3 DNA reads TGCGCCAGCAGCCAAGATCGGAGGGCAAACTATGGCTACACCTTC. It translates to CASSQDRRANYGYTF.

The chain carries TRBV9 and TRBJ2-1; D is unclear. The germline V and J ends were trimmed by 0 bases and 7 bases, with 5 bases remaining between them. The CDR3 has 12 residues. Germline CDR1 and CDR2: SGDLS and YYNGEE. The CDR3 here is CASSVGANEQFF. The DNA of the CDR3 is TGTGCCAGCAGCGTAGGCGCGAATGAGCAGTTCTTC.

The CDR3 loop reads CASSLYPNPGDTQYF. CDR3 DNA: TGTGCCAGCAGCTTATATCCCAATCCCGGAGATACGCAGTATTTT. The chain couples TRBV13 to TRBJ2-3; the D is unclear. This CDR3 has 15 amino acids. Per the germline V gene, CDR1 is PRHDT and CDR2 is FYEKMQ (reference sequence). V was shortened by 2 bases and J by 5 bases, with 14 bases between the two germline ends. The variable domain in full, completed from reference TRBV13 and TRBJ2-3, reads AAGVIQSPRHLIKEKRETATLKCYPIPRHDTVYWYQQGPGQDPQFLISFYEKMQSDKGSIPDRFSAQQFSDYHSELNMSSLELGDSALYFCASSLYPNPGDTQYFGPGTRLTVL.

The V and J genes are TRBV7-9 and TRBJ2-3; TRBD1 matches 7 bases. Germline CDR1 reads SEHNR; CDR2 reads FQNEAQ (reference sequence). This CDR3 has 12 amino acids. Written as DNA, the CDR3 is TGTGCGTCCCGGGACAGCCCAGATACGCAGTATTTT. Translated: CASRDSPDTQYF. Looking up the rest from reference TRBV7-9 and TRBJ2-3 gives the full variable domain: DTGVSQNPRHKITKRGQNVTFRCDPISEHNRLYWYRQTLGQGPEFLTYFQNEAQLEKSRLLSDRFSAERPKGSFSTLEIQRTEQGDSAMYLCASRDSPDTQYFGPGTRLTVL.

This chain uses TRBV29-1 with TRBJ1-1; D possibly corresponds to TRBD1 (6 bases). CDR1 SQVTM and CDR2 ANQGSEA come from the germline V gene. This CDR3 comprises 16 residues. Trimming shortened V by 0 bases and J by 1 base, and 15 bases separated the two germline ends. The CDR3 DNA reads as TGCAGCGTTGAAGATAGATCCGCGGACAGGAACACTGAAGCTTTCTTT. This translates into CSVEDRSADRNTEAFF.

This chain joins TRBV7-9 and TRBJ1-3; 7 positions match TRBD1. CDR1 SEHNR and CDR2 FQNEAQ come from the germline V gene (reference sequence). CDR3 length: 15 residues. Trimming took 5 bases from V and 0 from J; bases not matched to a gene: 4. CDR3 loop: CASSAGTASGNTIYF. The CDR3 coding sequence is TGTGCCAGCAGCGCTGGGACAGCCTCTGGAAACACCATATATTTT.

This chain joins TRBV27 and TRBJ2-2, with 8 bases that match TRBD1. CDR3 size: 18 residues. Germline V gene data show CDR1 as MNHEY and CDR2 as SMNVEV (reference sequence). The ends lost 0 bases at V and 4 bases at J; junction bases unmatched: 10. CDR3 DNA sequence: TGTGCCAGCAGTTTATCCCTCCCAGGGGGCGTGGGCACCGGGGAGCTGTTTTTT. It yields the protein CASSLSLPGGVGTGELFF.

This clone has more than one count but fewer than ten. The chain has TRBV4-2 and TRBJ1-1; D call uncertain. This CDR3 is 13 amino acids long. Germline lookup yields CDR1 LGHNA and CDR2 YNFKEQ. The ends were cut back, 4 bases at V and 5 bases at J, with 11 bases in the middle. CDR3 nucleotide sequence: TGTGCCAGCAGCCCGGGGAGTGGGACTGAAGCTTTCTTT. Protein product: CASSPGSGTEAFF.

With regard to this clone: This specimen includes other DNA sequences encoding the same CDR3. In DNA form, the CDR3 reads TGCGCCAGCAGCCCCCGAGGAGGGGTAAGGGAGACCCAGTACTTC. Protein sequence: CASSPRGGVRETQYF. V gene TRBV4-3 combines with J gene TRBJ2-5, with a tentative D call TRBD2 (6 bases). V was cut by 4 bases and J by 5 bases, with 17 bases left in between. Germline V gene lookup returns CDR1 LGHNA and CDR2 YSLEER. The CDR3 consists of 15 residues.

This sequence joins TRBV5-6 and TRBJ2-5; 9 nucleotides match TRBD1. The J call is uncertain, as TRBJ2-7 better fits the DNA end. The V gene's germline CDR1 is SGHDT and CDR2 YYEEEE. The CDR3 covers 16 residues. CDR3 in amino acids: CASSLFSGTGTYEQYF. The DNA for the CDR3 is TGTGCCAGCAGCTTGTTTTCCGGGACAGGGACCTACGAGCAGTACTTC.